A single sample is the source of the 9 T cell receptor beta chains below, sequenced in a study of T cells after yellow fever vaccination. In TCRdb, the 5' RACE reads were re-called with MiXCR into one record per CDR3 protein. The table lists 350,000 or so distinct CDR3 sequences, around 8.1% of them singletons. The sample consisted of PBMCs, taken roughly 46 days after the first yellow fever vaccination. The receptor set was obtained from a man aged 18 to 29 who received the YFV17D yellow fever vaccine.

This clonotype has a single count. The chain links TRBV11-1 to TRBJ2-3; tentatively, D is TRBD1 (5 bases). Trimming shortened V by 4 bases and J by 2 bases, and 13 bases separated the two germline ends. CDR1 is SGHAT, CDR2 FQDESV, per germline (reference sequence). This CDR3 has 15 residues. The CDR3 spells CASSYRSGPTDTQYF. The CDR3, as DNA: TGTGCCAGCAGCTACAGGTCTGGGCCCACAGATACGCAGTATTTT.

This clonotype was recorded at least ten times. This sequence joins TRBV4-3 and TRBJ2-2; 13 nucleotides agree with TRBD2. V lost 3 bases, J lost 7 bases, and 11 bases stayed unmatched. Germline-derived CDR1 and CDR2 are LGHNA and YSLEER. This CDR3 is 18 amino acids long. CDR3 protein: CASSQETGTSGEDGELFF. In DNA, the CDR3 is TGCGCCAGCAGCCAGGAAACCGGGACTAGCGGGGAGGACGGGGAGCTGTTTTTT.

This clonotype appeared a few times. This rearrangement joins TRBV5-1 to TRBJ1-1, with D maybe TRBD1 (5 bases). The CDR3 consists of 16 residues. Per the germline V gene, CDR1 is SGHRS and CDR2 is YFSETQ. Trimming cost V 4 bases and J 6 bases, with 22 bases left between them. This chain's CDR3 is CASSPMPSTPGAEAFF. The CDR3 nucleotides are TGCGCCAGCAGCCCCATGCCGAGCACGCCGGGGGCTGAAGCTTTCTTT.

In DNA form, the CDR3 reads TGTGCCAGCAGTTTAGGGGTAGGGGCTTATCAGCCCCAGCATTTT. Residues: CASSLGVGAYQPQHF. The gene calls are TRBV12-3 or TRBV12-4 and TRBJ1-5; the D gene is possibly TRBD1 (5 bases). The CDR3 has 15 residues. The germline V and J ends were trimmed by 1 base and 5 bases, with 12 bases remaining between them.

The rearrangement links TRBV4-2 to TRBJ2-1; 12 bases agree with TRBD1. The length of the CDR3 is 20 residues. Germline V gives CDR1 LGHNA, CDR2 YNFKEQ. The V and J ends lost 4 bases and 5 bases, in that order; junction bases with no gene match: 18. CDR3 sequence reads: CASSLFGGQGASTPHNEQFF. The CDR3 nucleotides read TGTGCCAGCAGCCTTTTCGGGGGACAGGGGGCCTCAACCCCCCACAATGAGCAGTTCTTC.

The rearrangement links TRBV7-9 to TRBJ2-1; 11 bases line up with TRBD2. This CDR3 is built from 17 residues. Per the germline V gene, CDR1 is SEHNR and CDR2 is FQNEAQ (reference sequence). After removal of 4 bases from V and 0 bases from J, the junction contained 5 bases not matched to a gene. In DNA form, the CDR3 reads TGTGCCAGCAGCTCACATAGCGGGGGGGTCTCCTACAATGAGCAGTTCTTC. Its protein product is CASSSHSGGVSYNEQFF.

This clonotype was observed a few times. The V call is TRBV7-8, the J call TRBJ2-1; 10 nucleotides match TRBD2. Unmatched junction bases numbered 9, after V lost 1 base and J lost 3 bases. Germline V lookup: CDR1 SGHVS, CDR2 FQNEAQ. The CDR3 sequence is 18 residues long. The CDR3 sequence is CASSLGLAGATRYNEQFF. For the CDR3, the DNA is TGTGCCAGCAGCTTAGGTCTAGCGGGGGCTACTCGCTACAATGAGCAGTTCTTC.

The chain couples TRBV20-1 to TRBJ2-3; TRBD1 matches 9 bases. J was trimmed by 3 bases and V by 6 bases; bases with no gene match: 10. Looked up from germline, CDR1 is DFQATT and CDR2 is SNEGSKA (reference sequence). There are 15 residues in the CDR3. The DNA of the CDR3 is TGCAGTGCCGCAGAACAGGGGGCAGGAACAGATACGCAGTATTTT. Protein sequence: CSAAEQGAGTDTQYF.

This clonotype has a handful of counts. The J gene is TRBJ1-2, the V gene TRBV27; the D is unclear. The V end was cut by 6 bases, the J end by 0 bases, with 11 bases between. Per the germline V gene, CDR1 is MNHEY and CDR2 is SMNVEV (reference sequence). The CDR3 has 14 amino acids. Written as DNA, the CDR3 is TGTGCCAGCAGAAAACCAGGAGCTAACTATGGCTACACCTTC. Translated, it gives CASRKPGANYGYTF.